This is a list of T cell receptor beta chains from one sample in a study of glioma-infiltrating T cells. TCRdb used MiXCR to reprocess the multiplex PCR reads, holding one entry per CDR3 protein. Seen here are approximately 40,000 distinct CDR3 sequences, approximately 20% observed once, and the top ten hold approximately 6.4%. Sequencing was done on a sample of glioma tissue, nonneoplastic brain tissue, or PBMCs (not recorded which). The source of these receptors is a human donor with low-grade glioma or glioblastoma, undergoing nonglioma brain surgery, or in good health (not recorded which). Both conserved end residues are part of each CDR3. The order of the fields is CDR3 protein, CDR3 DNA, clone size, D gene, J gene, V gene. A D gene is named only where the DNA matches it firmly. Clone size appears in some rows only: once, few, many, or a class for an expanded clone.

cdr3_aa: CASRPGPLYGYTF
cdr3_nt: TGTGCCAGCAGACCCGGGCCCTTATATGGCTACACCTTC
clone_size: many
d_call: .
j_call: TRBJ1-2
v_call: TRBV12-3/TRBV12-4

cdr3_aa: CASSSRGSPYEQYF
cdr3_nt: TGTGCCAGCAGCTCCCGGGGTAGTCCGTACGAGCAGTACTTC
clone_size: many
d_call: .
j_call: TRBJ2-7
v_call: TRBV11-1

cdr3_aa: CASSPSTSGGGEQYF
cdr3_nt: TGTGCCAGCAGCCCATCGACTAGCGGGGGGGGCGAGCAGTACTTC
clone_size: many
d_call: TRBD2
j_call: TRBJ2-7
v_call: TRBV3-1

cdr3_aa: CASSFDGGDGYTF
cdr3_nt: TGTGCCAGCAGCTTTGACGGGGGTGATGGCTACACTTTC
clone_size: .
d_call: .
j_call: TRBJ1-2
v_call: TRBV5-4

cdr3_aa: CASSIGEQLGGYTF
cdr3_nt: TGTGCCAGTAGTATAGGAGAACAGCTGGGCGGCTACACCTTC
clone_size: many
d_call: .
j_call: TRBJ1-2
v_call: TRBV19

cdr3_aa: CASSIKWTSTDTEAFF
cdr3_nt: TGTGCCAGTAGTATCAAGTGGACCTCTACCGACACTGAAGCTTTCTTT
clone_size: many
d_call: .
j_call: TRBJ1-1
v_call: TRBV19

cdr3_aa: CSVGTGDGGYTF
cdr3_nt: TGCAGCGTTGGGACAGGGGACGGAGGCTACACCTTC
clone_size: many
d_call: TRBD1
j_call: TRBJ1-2
v_call: TRBV29-1

cdr3_aa: CASSDSEGGRKNYGYTF
cdr3_nt: TGTGCCAGCAGTGATTCCGAGGGCGGCAGAAAAAACTATGGCTACACCTTC
clone_size: .
d_call: .
j_call: TRBJ1-2
v_call: TRBV2

cdr3_aa: CSASTGGALTDTQYF
cdr3_nt: TGCAGTGCTAGTACGGGGGGGGCACTCACAGATACGCAGTATTTT
clone_size: many
d_call: TRBD2
j_call: TRBJ2-3
v_call: TRBV20-1

cdr3_aa: CASSDLAGGTDTQYF
cdr3_nt: TGTGCCAGCAGTGATCTAGCGGGAGGCACAGATACGCAGTATTTT
clone_size: many
d_call: TRBD2
j_call: TRBJ2-3
v_call: TRBV6-4

cdr3_aa: CASSLGQSGETQYF
cdr3_nt: TGTGCCAGCAGTTTAGGACAGAGCGGGGAGACCCAGTACTTC
clone_size: many
d_call: .
j_call: TRBJ2-5
v_call: TRBV2

cdr3_aa: CASSLQGTTDTQYF
cdr3_nt: TGTGCCAGCAGTTTACAGGGGACCACAGATACGCAGTATTTT
clone_size: few
d_call: .
j_call: TRBJ2-3
v_call: TRBV12-3/TRBV12-4

cdr3_aa: CSARDYLGQLTDTQYF
cdr3_nt: TGCAGTGCTAGAGATTATCTCGGACAGCTCACAGATACGCAGTATTTT
clone_size: many
d_call: .
j_call: TRBJ2-3
v_call: TRBV20-1

cdr3_aa: CASSLWGPNTEAFF
cdr3_nt: TGCGCCAGCAGCTTGTGGGGGCCGAACACTGAAGCTTTCTTT
clone_size: many
d_call: .
j_call: TRBJ1-1
v_call: TRBV5-1

cdr3_aa: CASRGDRDDEQFF
cdr3_nt: TGTGCCAGCAGGGGGGACAGGGACGACGAGCAGTTCTTC
clone_size: .
d_call: TRBD1
j_call: TRBJ2-1
v_call: TRBV6-5

cdr3_aa: CASSWDSYGYTF
cdr3_nt: TGTGCCAGCAGCTGGGACAGCTATGGCTACACCTTC
clone_size: .
d_call: TRBD1
j_call: TRBJ1-2
v_call: TRBV12-3/TRBV12-4

cdr3_aa: CASSTGTGGNEQFF
cdr3_nt: TGTGCCAGCAGCACCGGGACAGGGGGCAATGAGCAGTTCTTC
clone_size: many
d_call: TRBD1
j_call: TRBJ2-1
v_call: TRBV12-3/TRBV12-4

cdr3_aa: CASSDVAGDQGFEQYF
cdr3_nt: TGTGCCAGCAGTGACGTAGCGGGAGACCAGGGGTTCGAGCAGTACTTC
clone_size: many
d_call: TRBD2
j_call: TRBJ2-7
v_call: TRBV2

cdr3_aa: CASSTGTGGNQPQHF
cdr3_nt: TGTGCCAGCAGCACCGGGACAGGGGGGAATCAGCCCCAGCATTTT
clone_size: many
d_call: TRBD1
j_call: TRBJ1-5
v_call: TRBV28

cdr3_aa: CAGSQGRNTEAFF
cdr3_nt: TGTGCCGGCAGCCAGGGAAGGAACACTGAAGCTTTCTTT
clone_size: .
d_call: .
j_call: TRBJ1-1
v_call: TRBV14

cdr3_aa: CASSELGGTEAFF
cdr3_nt: TGTGCCAGCAGTGAATTGGGGGGAACTGAAGCTTTCTTT
clone_size: medium-sized
d_call: .
j_call: TRBJ1-1
v_call: TRBV25-1

cdr3_aa: CSARDPQGGYQPQHF
cdr3_nt: TGCAGTGCTAGAGATCCCCAGGGAGGCTATCAGCCCCAGCATTTT
clone_size: medium-sized
d_call: .
j_call: TRBJ1-5
v_call: TRBV20-1

cdr3_aa: CSAPGTGGQPQHF
cdr3_nt: TGCAGTGCACCCGGGACAGGGGGCCAGCCCCAGCATTTT
clone_size: many
d_call: TRBD1
j_call: TRBJ1-5
v_call: TRBV20-1

cdr3_aa: CASSGPGLAQETQYF
cdr3_nt: TGTGCCAGCAGCGGCCCGGGGCTAGCGCAAGAGACCCAGTACTTC
clone_size: many
d_call: .
j_call: TRBJ2-5
v_call: TRBV9

cdr3_aa: CASTLSSRPYGYTF
cdr3_nt: TGTGCCAGCACCCTATCAAGCCGGCCCTATGGCTACACCTTC
clone_size: many
d_call: .
j_call: TRBJ1-2
v_call: TRBV28

cdr3_aa: CSARDLRDGYNEQFF
cdr3_nt: TGCAGTGCTAGAGATCTTAGGGACGGCTACAATGAGCAGTTCTTC
clone_size: many
d_call: .
j_call: TRBJ2-1
v_call: TRBV20-1

cdr3_aa: CASRRQGVIHGYTF
cdr3_nt: TGTGCCAGCAGAAGACAGGGGGTAATCCATGGCTACACCTTC
clone_size: many
d_call: TRBD1
j_call: TRBJ1-2
v_call: TRBV25-1

cdr3_aa: CASSQVVTEKGTDTQYF
cdr3_nt: TGTGCCAGCAGCCAGGTTGTCACGGAGAAGGGCACAGATACGCAGTATTTT
clone_size: many
d_call: .
j_call: TRBJ2-3
v_call: TRBV14

cdr3_aa: CASSPIGPAYGYTF
cdr3_nt: TGTGCCAGCAGCCCCATTGGTCCAGCCTATGGCTACACCTTC
clone_size: many
d_call: .
j_call: TRBJ1-2
v_call: TRBV27

cdr3_aa: CARSLYGGTGNQPQHF
cdr3_nt: TGTGCAAGGAGTTTGTATGGGGGCACGGGCAATCAGCCCCAGCATTTT
clone_size: .
d_call: .
j_call: TRBJ1-5
v_call: TRBV28

cdr3_aa: CASSHPRGRQTQTGANVLTF
cdr3_nt: TGTGCCAGCAGCCACCCAAGGGGACGGCAAACCCAGACTGGAGCCAACGTCCTGACTTTC
clone_size: many
d_call: .
j_call: TRBJ2-6
v_call: TRBV3-1

cdr3_aa: CASSLLVRGTDTQYF
cdr3_nt: TGTGCCAGCAGTTTATTGGTGCGGGGCACAGATACGCAGTATTTT
clone_size: medium-sized
d_call: .
j_call: TRBJ2-3
v_call: TRBV27

cdr3_aa: CASSTGLLGTEAFF
cdr3_nt: TGCGCCAGCAGCACGGGACTCCTGGGCACTGAAGCTTTCTTT
clone_size: many
d_call: .
j_call: TRBJ1-1
v_call: TRBV5-1

cdr3_aa: CASSLGQATGEAFF
cdr3_nt: TGCGCCAGCAGCTTGGGACAGGCAACAGGTGAAGCTTTCTTT
clone_size: few
d_call: .
j_call: TRBJ1-1
v_call: TRBV5-1

cdr3_aa: CSAHDSSSTDTQYF
cdr3_nt: TGCAGTGCTCACGACAGTTCTAGCACAGATACGCAGTATTTT
clone_size: many
d_call: .
j_call: TRBJ2-3
v_call: TRBV20-1

cdr3_aa: CASSFHGEISSEELFF
cdr3_nt: TGTGCCAGCAGCTTTCACGGGGAGATAAGTTCGGAGGAGCTGTTTTTT
clone_size: many
d_call: .
j_call: TRBJ2-2
v_call: TRBV7-2

cdr3_aa: CASSNRGEETQYF
cdr3_nt: TGTGCCAGTAGTAACCGGGGGGAAGAGACCCAGTACTTC
clone_size: many
d_call: TRBD2
j_call: TRBJ2-5
v_call: TRBV19

cdr3_aa: CASSPGHLSYNEQFF
cdr3_nt: TGTGCCAGCAGTCCGGGACACTTATCCTACAATGAGCAGTTCTTC
clone_size: .
d_call: .
j_call: TRBJ2-1
v_call: TRBV12-3/TRBV12-4

cdr3_aa: CASSERRGLAKGNGYTF
cdr3_nt: TGTGCCAGCTCAGAAAGGAGGGGCCTGGCTAAAGGGAATGGCTACACCTTC
clone_size: .
d_call: .
j_call: TRBJ1-2
v_call: TRBV18

cdr3_aa: CASSARTANTEAFF
cdr3_nt: TGTGCCAGCAGTGCCAGGACAGCGAACACTGAAGCTTTCTTT
clone_size: many
d_call: .
j_call: TRBJ1-1
v_call: TRBV2

cdr3_aa: CASSPSGDTEAFF
cdr3_nt: TGTGCCAGTAGTCCCTCCGGGGACACTGAAGCTTTCTTT
clone_size: many
d_call: .
j_call: TRBJ1-1
v_call: TRBV19

cdr3_aa: CASSQTRDRAYNEQFF
cdr3_nt: TGTGCCAGCAGCCAAACCCGGGACAGGGCATACAATGAGCAGTTCTTC
clone_size: many
d_call: TRBD1
j_call: TRBJ2-1
v_call: TRBV14

cdr3_aa: CASSDATSSGGYNEQFF
cdr3_nt: TGCGCCAGCAGCGACGCCACCTCTAGCGGGGGGTACAATGAGCAGTTCTTC
clone_size: .
d_call: TRBD2
j_call: TRBJ2-1
v_call: TRBV5-1

cdr3_aa: CASSLARGDEQFF
cdr3_nt: TGCGCCAGCAGCTTGGCCAGGGGGGACGAGCAGTTCTTC
clone_size: .
d_call: .
j_call: TRBJ2-1
v_call: TRBV5-1

cdr3_aa: CASRVNTEAFF
cdr3_nt: TGTGCCAGCAGGGTGAACACTGAAGCTTTCTTT
clone_size: many
d_call: .
j_call: TRBJ1-1
v_call: TRBV2

cdr3_aa: CASSRQGIIYEQYF
cdr3_nt: TGTGCCAGCAGCCGACAGGGTATTATATACGAGCAGTACTTC
clone_size: many
d_call: TRBD1
j_call: TRBJ2-7
v_call: TRBV6-2/TRBV6-3

cdr3_aa: CASSQPGQKIYEQYF
cdr3_nt: TGTGCCAGCAGCCAACCGGGACAGAAGATATACGAGCAGTACTTC
clone_size: few
d_call: TRBD1
j_call: TRBJ2-7
v_call: TRBV11-2

cdr3_aa: CASSVAGTGNTIYF
cdr3_nt: TGTGCCAGCAGTGTAGCGGGAACTGGAAACACCATATATTTT
clone_size: many
d_call: .
j_call: TRBJ1-3
v_call: TRBV25-1

cdr3_aa: CAIRDDRETHQPQHF
cdr3_nt: TGTGCCATCAGGGACGACAGGGAGACACATCAGCCCCAGCATTTT
clone_size: many
d_call: TRBD1
j_call: TRBJ1-5
v_call: TRBV10-3

cdr3_aa: CASSFQAWGTEAFF
cdr3_nt: TGTGCCAGCAGTTTTCAGGCTTGGGGCACTGAAGCTTTCTTT
clone_size: many
d_call: .
j_call: TRBJ1-1
v_call: TRBV28

cdr3_aa: CASSYSPSGTEAFF
cdr3_nt: TGTGCCAGCAGTTACTCGCCAAGCGGTACTGAAGCTTTCTTT
clone_size: many
d_call: .
j_call: TRBJ1-1
v_call: TRBV6-6

cdr3_aa: CSARALGGPLYEQYF
cdr3_nt: TGCAGTGCTAGGGCCCTAGGAGGGCCATTGTACGAGCAGTACTTC
clone_size: .
d_call: .
j_call: TRBJ2-7
v_call: TRBV20-1

cdr3_aa: CASSIGTGGYTEAFF
cdr3_nt: TGCGCCAGCAGCATAGGGACAGGGGGCTACACTGAAGCTTTCTTT
clone_size: few
d_call: TRBD1
j_call: TRBJ1-1
v_call: TRBV5-1

cdr3_aa: CSARDLRQGRNEQFF
cdr3_nt: TGCAGTGCTAGGGACCTAAGACAGGGGAGGAATGAGCAGTTCTTC
clone_size: many
d_call: TRBD1
j_call: TRBJ2-1
v_call: TRBV20-1